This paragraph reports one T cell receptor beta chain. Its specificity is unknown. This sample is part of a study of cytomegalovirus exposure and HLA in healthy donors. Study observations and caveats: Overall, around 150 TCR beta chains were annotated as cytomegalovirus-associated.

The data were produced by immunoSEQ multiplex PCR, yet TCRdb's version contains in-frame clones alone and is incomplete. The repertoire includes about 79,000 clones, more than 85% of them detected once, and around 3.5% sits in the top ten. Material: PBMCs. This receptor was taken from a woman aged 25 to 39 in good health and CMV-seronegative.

The chain's CDR3 is CASSLFQTSVNEQFF. The CDR3 DNA reads TGTGCCAGCAGCTTGTTTCAGACTAGCGTAAATGAGCAGTTCTTC. The chain joins TRBV5-4 to TRBJ2-1; 8 positions match TRBD2. The length of the CDR3 is 15 residues. J lost 7 bases, V lost 1 base, and 7 bases had no gene match. From germline, CDR1 is SGHNT and CDR2 YYREEE (reference sequence).